This passage covers 27 T cell receptor beta chains from one sample sequenced in a study of human T cells and chemical hapten exposure. TCRdb ran MiXCR on the RACE reads and lists one entry per CDR3 protein. The data hold some 380,000 distinct CDR3 sequences, with nearly 5% observed a single time. Time point noted: patch test 1, 2 weeks after DPC sensitization. Noted treatment: therapeutic diphenylcyclopropenone sensitization with weekly scalp DPC. The sequences come from whole blood, collected in connection with sensitization to the hapten diphenylcyclopropenone (DPC). The receptors derive from a woman aged 45 to 65 with alopecia areata. Some clones in this sample may be carry-over from other donors' samples.

This clonotype was recorded many times. The CDR3 loop is CATSAVRQGRNQPQHF. Here the CDR3 DNA reads TGTGCCACCAGTGCCGTCCGACAGGGGAGGAATCAGCCCCAGCATTTT. The V call is TRBV24-1, the J call TRBJ1-5; 8 nucleotides match TRBD1. Germline lookup yields CDR1 KGHDR and CDR2 SFDVKD. The CDR3 totals 16 residues. The J segment lost 4 bases and the V segment lost 5 bases, leaving 9 bases of the junction unmatched.

This clonotype was seen at least ten times. This chain connects TRBV2 to TRBJ1-2; 9 bases line up with TRBD1. The germline CDR1 and CDR2 sequences are SNHLY and FYNNEI. The CDR3 sequence is 13 residues long. The V segment lost 7 bases and the J segment 6 bases; nucleotides outside the gene matches: 6. This CDR3 reads CASTLQGADGYTF. The DNA for the CDR3 is TGTGCCAGCACCTTACAGGGGGCGGATGGCTACACCTTC.

The chain employs TRBV10-3 and TRBJ2-3; D possibly corresponds to TRBD1 (6 bases). The V end lost 1 base, the J end lost 6 bases, and 8 bases lay between the germline ends. Germline CDR1 is ENHRY and CDR2 is SYGVKD. The CDR3 is 13 residues long. CDR3 region: CAISEYQGDTQYF. CDR3 DNA sequence: TGTGCCATCAGTGAGTACCAGGGGGATACGCAGTATTTT.

In its sample, this clonotype was seen many times. The V call is TRBV5-1, the J call TRBJ2-3; TRBD2 matches 7 bases. This CDR3 is built from 17 residues. Germline-derived CDR1 and CDR2 are SGHRS and YFSETQ. The V gene end was trimmed by 0 bases and the J gene end by 3 bases; junction bases not matched to a gene: 10. The CDR3 protein is CASSLARWEGRTDTQYF. The CDR3 region has the DNA TGCGCCAGCAGCTTGGCCCGGTGGGAGGGCCGGACAGATACGCAGTATTTT.

The sample holds many counts of this clonotype. This rearrangement joins TRBV3-1 to TRBJ2-5; a weak D match, TRBD2 (6 bases). V dropped 7 bases and J dropped 3 bases, with 9 bases sitting between them. This CDR3 spans 12 amino acids. Per the germline V gene, CDR1 is LGHDT and CDR2 is YNNKEL (reference sequence). CDR3 sequence reads: CASNSGKETQYF. The DNA for the CDR3 is TGTGCCAGCAATAGCGGAAAAGAGACCCAGTACTTC.

This clonotype appeared many times. The chain links TRBV7-9 to TRBJ2-3, with TRBD1 as a possible D gene (6 bases). Trimming removed 4 bases from V and 4 bases from J, with 15 bases in between. This CDR3 spans 15 amino acids. CDR1 and CDR2 from the germline V gene are SEHNR and FQNEAQ (reference sequence). The CDR3 nucleotides are TGTGCCAGCAGCTCGCTACAGGGTTGGGCAGATACGCAGTATTTT. It encodes CASSSLQGWADTQYF.

The sample holds many counts of this clonotype. The genes are TRBV6-5 and TRBJ2-2, with no clear D. The CDR3 extends over 15 amino acids. The V end was cut by 5 bases, the J end by 2 bases, with 12 bases between. Germline V lookup: CDR1 MNHEY, CDR2 SVGAGI. CDR3: CASSPSTTNTGELFF. Here the CDR3 DNA reads TGTGCCAGCAGTCCCTCGACAACCAACACCGGGGAGCTGTTTTTT.

This clonotype was observed a handful of times. The CDR3 sequence is CASSLGAYYGYTF. For the CDR3, the DNA is TGTGCCAGCAGCTTAGGGGCATACTATGGCTACACCTTC. The chain joins TRBV7-9 to TRBJ1-2; D is undetermined. Trimming cost V 1 base and J 3 bases, with 6 bases left between them. This CDR3 is built from 13 residues. Per the germline V gene, CDR1 is SEHNR and CDR2 is FQNEAQ (reference sequence).

This clonotype was detected only a few times. V is TRBV9 and J is TRBJ2-2, with TRBD2 matching over 8 bases. The germline gives CDR1 SGDLS, CDR2 YYNGEE. V was pared by 3 bases and J by 1 base, with 5 bases of the junction left unmatched. This CDR3 region has 16 residues. The chain's CDR3 is CASSGRAGENTGELFF. The CDR3 bases are TGTGCCAGCAGCGGACGAGCGGGAGAGAACACCGGGGAGCTGTTTTTT.

This clonotype occurred a few times. The V call is TRBV27, the J call TRBJ2-7; 8 nucleotides match TRBD2. V lost 7 bases, J lost 6 bases, and 8 bases stayed unmatched. The CDR3 runs 13 residues. Germline CDR1 MNHEY, CDR2 SMNVEV (reference sequence). Here the CDR3 reads CASMSGSAGEQYF. In DNA form, the CDR3 reads TGTGCCAGCATGAGCGGGAGTGCGGGCGAGCAGTACTTC.

In its sample, this clonotype was seen many times. The chain employs TRBV12-3 or TRBV12-4 and TRBJ2-3, with 7 positions matching TRBD2. Unmatched junction bases numbered 12, after V lost 5 bases and J lost 7 bases. The CDR3 covers 15 residues. CDR3 loop: CASSLPLAEVHTQYF. The DNA of the CDR3 is TGTGCCAGCAGTCTGCCGCTAGCGGAGGTTCATACGCAGTATTTT.

The chain combines TRBV12-3 or TRBV12-4 with TRBJ2-3, with D perhaps TRBD1 (5 bases). Between the trimmed V and J ends, which lost 3 bases and 4 bases, there was a span of 11 bases. The CDR3 covers 14 residues. CDR3 in amino acids: CASSFAAGPDTQYF. The CDR3, as DNA: TGTGCCAGCAGTTTCGCTGCAGGGCCAGATACGCAGTATTTT.

The chain links TRBV25-1 to TRBJ1-1; D is undetermined. Germline V gene lookup returns CDR1 MGHDK and CDR2 SYGVNS. V lost 8 bases, J lost 8 bases, and 9 bases lay in between. This CDR3 region has 10 residues. The CDR3 coding sequence is TGTGCCAGCGGAGATGGGGAAGCTTTCTTT. Protein: CASGDGEAFF. Using reference TRBV25-1 and TRBJ1-1 for the parts outside the CDR3, the full variable domain is EADIYQTPRYLVIGTGKKITLECSQTMGHDKMYWYQQDPGMELHLIHYSYGVNSTEKGDLSSESTVSRIRTEHFPLTLESARPSHTSQYLCASGDGEAFFGQGTRLTVV.

In its sample, this clonotype was seen a few times. The gene calls are TRBV7-9 and TRBJ1-2; D gene uncertain. The CDR3 extends over 13 amino acids. CDR1 and CDR2 (germline): SEHNR, FQNEAQ (reference sequence). Trimming pared 3 bases from V and 3 bases from J, leaving 8 bases between. CDR3 in DNA: TGTGCCAGCAGCTTCACAGCTTACTATGGCTACACCTTC. Translating it yields CASSFTAYYGYTF.

This clonotype appeared many times. V and J are TRBV5-1 and TRBJ1-1; D is unresolved. Germline lookup yields CDR1 SGHRS and CDR2 YFSETQ. The CDR3 loop spans 15 amino acids. V lost 4 bases and J 0 bases, leaving 13 bases between the germline ends. DNA for the CDR3: TGCGCCAGCAGCCCCAGGTTGGGTGTGAACACTGAAGCTTTCTTT. This gives the protein CASSPRLGVNTEAFF. The complete variable domain, with remaining parts taken from reference TRBV5-1 and TRBJ1-1, reads KAGVTQTPRYLIKTRGQQVTLSCSPISGHRSVSWYQQTPGQGLQFLFEYFSETQRNKGNFPGRFSGRQFSNSRSEMNVSTLELGDSALYLCASSPRLGVNTEAFFGQGTRLTVV.

The table lists this clonotype with many counts. The rearrangement joins TRBV5-1 to TRBJ2-6; D is undetermined. CDR3 length: 14 residues. The germline gives CDR1 SGHRS, CDR2 YFSETQ. The germline V and J ends were trimmed by 3 bases and 5 bases, with 9 bases remaining between them. CDR3 sequence: CASSSYPRANVLTF. In DNA, the CDR3 is TGCGCCAGCAGCTCGTACCCAAGGGCCAACGTCCTGACTTTC.

This clonotype was counted many times. The chain uses TRBV3-1 and TRBJ2-3, with 8 bases lining up with TRBD2. J lost 4 bases, V lost 6 bases, and 6 bases had no gene match. This CDR3 comprises 14 residues. The germline V gene has CDR1 LGHDT and CDR2 YNNKEL (reference sequence). The CDR3 coding sequence is TGTGCCAGCAGAGCCCGCGGGGGGTCAGATACGCAGTATTTT. Its protein is CASRARGGSDTQYF.

This clonotype occurred once. This may be a read error, as it is one base from a much larger clone. The V gene is TRBV6-5, the J gene TRBJ1-5, with D uncertain. The germline V gene has CDR1 MNHEY and CDR2 SVGAGI. The CDR3 is made up of 15 amino acids. The CDR3 DNA reads as TGTGCCAGCAGTACGATCAACGACCGACATCAGCTCCAGCATTTT. Residues: CASSTINDRHQLQHF.

This clonotype has a count of ten or more. The V and J genes are TRBV9 and TRBJ1-1; D unresolved. Trimming removed 0 bases at V and 4 bases at J, with 7 bases between. Germline loops: CDR1 SGDLS, CDR2 YYNGEE. The CDR3 covers 13 residues. Here the CDR3 reads CASSVGDSTEAFF. The CDR3 nucleotides are TGTGCCAGCAGCGTAGGGGATAGCACTGAAGCTTTCTTT.

This clonotype was recorded at least ten times. The rearrangement joins TRBV10-3 to TRBJ2-5; D not resolved. This CDR3 is built from 12 residues. V was clipped by 2 bases and J by 1 base, with 2 bases between them. The V gene's germline CDR1 is ENHRY and CDR2 SYGVKD. The chain's CDR3 is CAISETQETQYF. The CDR3 bases are TGTGCCATCAGTGAGACCCAAGAGACCCAGTACTTC.

Concerning this clonotype itself: This CDR3 is missing its conserved last phenylalanine or tryptophan, likely due to a read error. This chain uses TRBV5-4 with TRBJ1-1; D is undetermined. Germline V gene data show CDR1 as SGHNT and CDR2 as YYREEE (reference sequence). V was pared by 7 bases and J by 2 bases, with 6 bases between. This CDR3 has 11 amino acids. This CDR3 is CASSGNTEAFL. The DNA for the CDR3 is TGTGCCAGCTCCGGAAACACTGAAGCTTTCCTT.

This clonotype was detected ten times or more. J is TRBJ2-1 and V is TRBV20-1, with unresolved D. CDR1 is DFQATT and CDR2 is SNEGSKA in the germline V gene (reference sequence). The CDR3 consists of 13 residues. V shed 5 bases and J shed 3 bases, with 11 bases lying between them. CDR3 in amino acids: CSALNSYYNEQFF. As DNA, the CDR3 is TGCAGTGCTTTAAACAGCTACTACAATGAGCAGTTCTTC.

In this sample, this clonotype turned up many times. V and J are TRBV12-3 or TRBV12-4 and TRBJ2-2; tentatively, D is TRBD2 (7 bases). V was shortened by 0 bases and J by 4 bases, with 18 bases between the two germline ends. The CDR3 is 18 residues long. The CDR3, as DNA: TGTGCCAGCAGTTTAGCGGGAGGGCTACAGGGAGGCACCGGGGAGCTGTTTTTT. Amino acid sequence: CASSLAGGLQGGTGELFF.

Comment on this clonotype: A much larger clone differs by one base, so this may be a read error. This chain uses TRBV10-2 with TRBJ1-2; TRBD1 is a possible D gene (6 bases). CDR1 and CDR2 from the germline V gene are WSHSY and SAAADI. CDR3 size: 16 residues. CDR3 sequence (DNA): TGCGCCAGCAGTGAGTCTTCGGGGGCCCCTAAATATGGCTACACCTTC. Its protein product is CASSESSGAPKYGYTF.

This clonotype was seen ten or more times. DNA for the CDR3: TGTGCCAGCGGACCGCCCGCTGGCTACACCTTC. Encoded protein: CASGPPAGYTF. The J gene is TRBJ1-2, the V gene TRBV28; no firm D call. V lost 8 bases and J lost 7, with 11 bases in between. The CDR3 runs 11 residues. CDR1 and CDR2 from the germline V gene are MDHEN and SYDVKM.

This chain uses TRBV6-1 with TRBJ1-6; no definite D call. The V and J ends lost 1 base and 0 bases respectively, with 16 bases between them. This CDR3 has 19 amino acids. In germline, CDR1 is MNHNS, CDR2 SASEGT. The CDR3 nucleotides are TGTGCCAGCAGTGAAGTCGGCCAGGTCGGGAGCTCCTATAATTCACCCCTCCACTTT. As protein: CASSEVGQVGSSYNSPLHF.

This clonotype was detected a few times. The CDR3 sequence is CASSLPGNIQYF. CDR3 in DNA: TGTGCCAGCAGTTTACCGGGGAACATTCAGTACTTC. The chain employs TRBV12-3 or TRBV12-4 and TRBJ2-4; maybe TRBD2 (5 bases). The CDR3 loop spans 12 amino acids. With 2 bases removed from V and 7 bases from J, the gap between germline ends came to 6 bases.